The present entry profiles one TCR beta chain with its context. Assay used: immunoSEQ multiplex PCR; TCRdb lists only in-frame clones, some missing. The repertoire holds thousands of clones, roughly 87% seen once, with 8.5% to 12% in the top ten. The data were obtained in a study of blood T cell repertoires in COVID-19. Germline values: CDR1 LNHNV, CDR2 YYDKDF (reference sequence). The CDR3 runs to 16 residues. Trimming stripped 3 bases from V and 1 base from J, with 14 bases between. The clonotype was recovered from a man aged 65-85 years with active COVID-19. V gene TRBV15 combines with J gene TRBJ2-3; tentative D call: TRBD1 (6 bases). The sequencing input was peripheral blood. The CDR3 coding sequence is TGTGCCACCAGCAGTACAGGGCAGGTAGGCACAGATACGCAGTATTTT. Translating gives CATSSTGQVGTDTQYF.